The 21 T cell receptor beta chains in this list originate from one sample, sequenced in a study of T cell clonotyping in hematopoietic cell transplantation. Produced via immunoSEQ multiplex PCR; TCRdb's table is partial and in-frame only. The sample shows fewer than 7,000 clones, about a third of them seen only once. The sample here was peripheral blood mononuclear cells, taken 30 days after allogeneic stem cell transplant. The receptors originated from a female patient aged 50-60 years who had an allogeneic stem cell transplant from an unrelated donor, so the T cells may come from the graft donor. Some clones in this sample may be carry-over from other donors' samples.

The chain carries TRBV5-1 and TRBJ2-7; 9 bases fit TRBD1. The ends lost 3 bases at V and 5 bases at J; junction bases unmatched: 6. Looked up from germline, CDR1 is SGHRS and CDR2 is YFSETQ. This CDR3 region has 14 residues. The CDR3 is CASSSQGADDEQYF. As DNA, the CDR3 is TGCGCCAGCAGCTCACAGGGGGCGGACGACGAGCAGTACTTC.

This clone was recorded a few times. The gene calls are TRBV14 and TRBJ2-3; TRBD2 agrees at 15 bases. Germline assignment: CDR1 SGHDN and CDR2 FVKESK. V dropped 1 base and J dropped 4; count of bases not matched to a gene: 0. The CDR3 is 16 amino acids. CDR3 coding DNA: TGTGCCAGCAGCCAAGGGACTAGCGGGGGGGCAGATACGCAGTATTTT. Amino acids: CASSQGTSGGADTQYF.

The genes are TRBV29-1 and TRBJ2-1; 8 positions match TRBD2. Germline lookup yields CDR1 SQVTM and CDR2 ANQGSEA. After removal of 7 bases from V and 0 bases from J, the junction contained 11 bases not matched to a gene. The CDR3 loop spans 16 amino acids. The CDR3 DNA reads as TGCAGCGCCGGACCCATTAGCGGGAACTCCTACAATGAGCAGTTCTTC. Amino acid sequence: CSAGPISGNSYNEQFF.

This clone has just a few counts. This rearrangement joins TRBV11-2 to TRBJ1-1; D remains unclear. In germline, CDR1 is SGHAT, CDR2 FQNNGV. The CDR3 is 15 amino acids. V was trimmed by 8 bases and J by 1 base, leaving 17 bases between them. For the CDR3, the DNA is TGTGCCAGCGTAGGGATGGGGATGGGGAACACTGAAGCTTTCTTT. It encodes CASVGMGMGNTEAFF.

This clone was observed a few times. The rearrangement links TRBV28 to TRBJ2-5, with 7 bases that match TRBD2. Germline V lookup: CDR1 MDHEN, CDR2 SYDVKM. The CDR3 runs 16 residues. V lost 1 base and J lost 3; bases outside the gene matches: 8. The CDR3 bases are TGTGCCAGCAGTTTATTCGAGTGGGAGGGCAAAGAGACCCAGTACTTC. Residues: CASSLFEWEGKETQYF.

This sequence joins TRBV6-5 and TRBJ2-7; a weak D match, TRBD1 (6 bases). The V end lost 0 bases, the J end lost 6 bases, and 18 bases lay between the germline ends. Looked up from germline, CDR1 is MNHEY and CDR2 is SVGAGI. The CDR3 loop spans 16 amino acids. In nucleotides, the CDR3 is TGTGCCAGCAGTTACTCGATTGGGGGCACGGGCGGCGAGCAGTACTTC. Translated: CASSYSIGGTGGEQYF.

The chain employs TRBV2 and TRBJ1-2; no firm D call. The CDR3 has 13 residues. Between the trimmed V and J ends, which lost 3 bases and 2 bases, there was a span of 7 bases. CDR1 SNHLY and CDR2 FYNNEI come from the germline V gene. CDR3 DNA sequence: TGTGCCAGCAGTGATGAGAGGAACTATGGCTACACCTTC. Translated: CASSDERNYGYTF. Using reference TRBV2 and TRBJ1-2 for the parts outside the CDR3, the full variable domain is EPEVTQTPSHQVTQMGQEVILRCVPISNHLYFYWYRQILGQKVEFLVSFYNNEISEKSEIFDDQFSVERPDGSNFTLKIRSTKLEDSAMYFCASSDERNYGYTFGSGTRLTVV.

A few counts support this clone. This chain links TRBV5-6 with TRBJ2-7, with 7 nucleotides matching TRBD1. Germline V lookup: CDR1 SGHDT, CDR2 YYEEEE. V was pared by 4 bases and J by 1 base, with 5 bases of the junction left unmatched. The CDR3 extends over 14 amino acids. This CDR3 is CASSLPGQSYEQYF. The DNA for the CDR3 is TGTGCCAGCAGCCTCCCGGGACAGTCCTACGAGCAGTACTTC.

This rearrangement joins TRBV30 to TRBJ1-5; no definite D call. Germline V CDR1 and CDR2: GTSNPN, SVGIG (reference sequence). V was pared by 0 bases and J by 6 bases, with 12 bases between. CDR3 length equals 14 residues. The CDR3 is CAWSVGGNFQPQHF. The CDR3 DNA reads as TGTGCCTGGAGTGTCGGAGGAAACTTTCAGCCCCAGCATTTT.

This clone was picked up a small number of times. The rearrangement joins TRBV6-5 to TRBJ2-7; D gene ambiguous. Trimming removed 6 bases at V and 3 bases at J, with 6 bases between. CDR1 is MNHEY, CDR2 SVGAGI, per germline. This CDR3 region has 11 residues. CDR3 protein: CASRKNYEQYF. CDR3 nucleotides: TGTGCCAGCAGGAAGAACTACGAGCAGTACTTC.

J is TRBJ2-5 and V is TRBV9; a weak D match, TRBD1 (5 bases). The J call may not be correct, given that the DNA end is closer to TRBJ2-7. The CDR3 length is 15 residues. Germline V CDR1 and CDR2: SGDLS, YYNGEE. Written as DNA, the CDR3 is TGTGCCAGCAGCGTAGTTGGAACGCAGGGCGACGAGCAGTACTTC. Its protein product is CASSVVGTQGDEQYF.

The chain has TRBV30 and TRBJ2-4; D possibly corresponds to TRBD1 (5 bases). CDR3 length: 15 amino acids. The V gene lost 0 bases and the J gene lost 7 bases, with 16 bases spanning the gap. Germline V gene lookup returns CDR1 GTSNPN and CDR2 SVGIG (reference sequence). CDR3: CAWSVVLDSVNIQYF. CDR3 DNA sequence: TGTGCCTGGAGTGTAGTCCTTGACAGCGTTAACATTCAGTACTTC.

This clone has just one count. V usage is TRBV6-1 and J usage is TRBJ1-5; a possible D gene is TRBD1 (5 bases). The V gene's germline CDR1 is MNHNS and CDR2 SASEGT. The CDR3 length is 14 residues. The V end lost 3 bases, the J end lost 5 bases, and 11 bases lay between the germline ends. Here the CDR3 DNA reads TGTGCCAGCAGTGAGGCAGGGCGTGATCAGCCCCAGCATTTT. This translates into CASSEAGRDQPQHF.

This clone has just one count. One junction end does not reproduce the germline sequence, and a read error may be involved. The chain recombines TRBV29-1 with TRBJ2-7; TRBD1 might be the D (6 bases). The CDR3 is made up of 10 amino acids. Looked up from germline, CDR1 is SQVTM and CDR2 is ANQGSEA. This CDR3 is CSVGTAPILF. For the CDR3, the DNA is TGCAGCGTTGGGACAGCCCCGATCCTCTTC.

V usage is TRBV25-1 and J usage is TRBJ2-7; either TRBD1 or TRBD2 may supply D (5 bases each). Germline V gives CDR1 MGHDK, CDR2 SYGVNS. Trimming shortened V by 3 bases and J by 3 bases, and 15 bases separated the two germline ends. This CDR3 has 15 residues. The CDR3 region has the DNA TGTGCCAGCAGTGATGCTGGGACCACTAACTACGAGCAGTACTTC. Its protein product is CASSDAGTTNYEQYF.

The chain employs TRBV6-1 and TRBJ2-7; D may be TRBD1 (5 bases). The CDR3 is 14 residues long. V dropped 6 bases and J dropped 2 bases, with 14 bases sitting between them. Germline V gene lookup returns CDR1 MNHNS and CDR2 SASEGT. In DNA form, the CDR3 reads TGTGCCAGCAGCAGACAGTTTAACCCCTACGAGCAGTACTTC. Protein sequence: CASSRQFNPYEQYF.

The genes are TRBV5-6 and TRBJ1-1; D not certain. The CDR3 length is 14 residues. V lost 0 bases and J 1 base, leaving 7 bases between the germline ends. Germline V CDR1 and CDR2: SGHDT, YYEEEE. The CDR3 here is CASSLGSTNTEAFF. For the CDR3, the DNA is TGTGCCAGCAGCTTGGGGAGTACGAACACTGAAGCTTTCTTT.

CDR3 sequence: CAWSSDSGYNEQFF. CDR3 bases: TGTGCCTGGAGTTCCGACAGCGGCTACAATGAGCAGTTCTTC. The V call is TRBV30, the J call TRBJ2-1; D is possibly TRBD1 or TRBD2 (5 bases each). The length of the CDR3 is 14 residues. CDR1 is GTSNPN and CDR2 is SVGIG in the germline V gene (reference sequence). V was clipped by 2 bases and J by 3 bases, with 11 bases between them.

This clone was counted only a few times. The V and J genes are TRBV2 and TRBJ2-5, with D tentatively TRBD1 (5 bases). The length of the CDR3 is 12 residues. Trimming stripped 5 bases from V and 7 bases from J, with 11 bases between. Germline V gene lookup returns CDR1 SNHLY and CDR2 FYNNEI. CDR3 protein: CASSFREGTQYF. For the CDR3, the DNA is TGTGCCAGCAGTTTCAGGGAAGGGACCCAGTACTTC.

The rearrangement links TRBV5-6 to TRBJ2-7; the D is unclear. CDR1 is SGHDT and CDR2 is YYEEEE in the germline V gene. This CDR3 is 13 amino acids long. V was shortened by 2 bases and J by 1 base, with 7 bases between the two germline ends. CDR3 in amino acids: CASSFGRSYEQYF. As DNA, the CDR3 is TGTGCCAGCAGCTTCGGCAGATCCTACGAGCAGTACTTC.

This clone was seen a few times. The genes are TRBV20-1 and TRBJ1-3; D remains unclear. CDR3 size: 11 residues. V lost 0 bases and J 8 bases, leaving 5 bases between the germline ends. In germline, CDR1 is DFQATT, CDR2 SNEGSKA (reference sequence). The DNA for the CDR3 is TGCAGTGCTAGAGATTGGGACACCATATATTTT. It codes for CSARDWDTIYF.